This T cell receptor beta chain was sequenced in a study of beta chain features in type 1 diabetes. Study as a whole: Sorted cells, about 98,000,000 in number, were examined across all samples.

Study-level results: Cells carrying high TCR expression could end up over-represented when cDNA is sequenced. Patients with Type 1 diabetes showed moderately but significantly shorter TCRB CDR3s in all four CD4+ subsets.

Expressed TCRB transcripts were sequenced after all isolated RNA was converted to cDNA. Data came from immunoSEQ multiplex PCR; TCRdb stores just in-frame clones and leaves some out. The data show more than 300,000 clones, about 10% seen once. This clone was recorded a few times. What it binds is unknown. Sequences were obtained from central memory CD4+ T cells from blood. The sequence derives from a man aged 25 to 40 with type 1 diabetes.

The chain's CDR3 is CASSLAYSERGYTF. Here the CDR3 DNA reads TGTGCCAGCAGCTTAGCGTACTCCGAGCGCGGCTACACCTTC. The chain recombines TRBV7-2 with TRBJ1-2; D unresolved. The CDR3 is 14 amino acids. V lost 0 bases, J lost 8 bases, and 13 bases lay in between. Germline V gene data show CDR1 as SGHTA and CDR2 as FQGNSA.